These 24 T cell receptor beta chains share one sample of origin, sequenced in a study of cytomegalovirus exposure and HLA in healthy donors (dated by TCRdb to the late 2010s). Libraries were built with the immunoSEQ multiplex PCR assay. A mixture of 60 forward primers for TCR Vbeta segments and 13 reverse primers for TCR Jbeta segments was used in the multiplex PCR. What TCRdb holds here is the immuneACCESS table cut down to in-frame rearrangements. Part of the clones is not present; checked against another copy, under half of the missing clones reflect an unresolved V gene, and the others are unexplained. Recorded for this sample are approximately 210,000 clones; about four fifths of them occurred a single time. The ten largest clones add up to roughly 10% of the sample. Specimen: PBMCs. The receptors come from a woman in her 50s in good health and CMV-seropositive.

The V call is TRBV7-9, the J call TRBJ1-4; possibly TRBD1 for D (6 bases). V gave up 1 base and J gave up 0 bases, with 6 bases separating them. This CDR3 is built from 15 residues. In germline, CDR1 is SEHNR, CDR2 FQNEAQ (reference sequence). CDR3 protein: CASSLGTATNEKLFF. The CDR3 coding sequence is TGTGCCAGCAGCTTAGGGACAGCAACTAATGAAAAACTGTTTTTT.

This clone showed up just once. CDR3 loop: CASSQRGGAMNTEAFF. CDR3 sequence (DNA): TGTGCCAGCAGCCAGAGGGGGGGGGCGATGAACACTGAAGCTTTCTTT. V usage is TRBV4-2 and J usage is TRBJ1-1; a possible D gene is TRBD1 (6 bases). From germline, CDR1 is LGHNA and CDR2 YNFKEQ. The CDR3 has 16 amino acids. Trimming removed 3 bases at V and 0 bases at J, with 14 bases between.

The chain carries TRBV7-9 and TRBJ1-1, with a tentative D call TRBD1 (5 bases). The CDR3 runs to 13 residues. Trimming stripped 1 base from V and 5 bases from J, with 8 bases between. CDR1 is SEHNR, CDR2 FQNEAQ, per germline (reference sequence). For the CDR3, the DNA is TGTGCCAGCAGCTTAGATAGGGGTACTGAAGCTTTCTTT. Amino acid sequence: CASSLDRGTEAFF. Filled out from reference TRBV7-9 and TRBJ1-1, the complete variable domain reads DTGVSQNPRHKITKRGQNVTFRCDPISEHNRLYWYRQTLGQGPEFLTYFQNEAQLEKSRLLSDRFSAERPKGSFSTLEIQRTEQGDSAMYLCASSLDRGTEAFFGQGTRLTVV.

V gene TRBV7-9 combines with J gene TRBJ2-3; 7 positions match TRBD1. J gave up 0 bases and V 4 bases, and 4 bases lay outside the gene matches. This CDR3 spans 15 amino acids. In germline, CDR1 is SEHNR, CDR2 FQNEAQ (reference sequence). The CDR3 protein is CASSSYRGSTDTQYF. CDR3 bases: TGTGCCAGCAGCTCATACAGGGGAAGCACAGATACGCAGTATTTT.

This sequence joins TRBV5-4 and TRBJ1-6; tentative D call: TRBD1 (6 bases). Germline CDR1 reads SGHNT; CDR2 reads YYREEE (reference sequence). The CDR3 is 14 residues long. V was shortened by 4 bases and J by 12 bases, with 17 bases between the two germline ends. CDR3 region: CASSPGGGAEPLHF. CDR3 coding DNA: TGTGCCAGCAGCCCGGGGGGGGGCGCAGAACCCCTCCACTTT.

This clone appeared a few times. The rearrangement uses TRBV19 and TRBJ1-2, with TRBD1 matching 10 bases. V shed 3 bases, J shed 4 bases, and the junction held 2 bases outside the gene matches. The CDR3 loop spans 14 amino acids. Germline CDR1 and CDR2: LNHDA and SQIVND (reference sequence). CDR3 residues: CASSIGTGAYGYTF. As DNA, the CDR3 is TGTGCCAGTAGTATCGGGACAGGGGCCTATGGCTACACCTTC. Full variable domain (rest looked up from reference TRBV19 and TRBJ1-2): DGGITQSPKYLFRKEGQNVTLSCEQNLNHDAMYWYRQDPGQGLRLIYYSQIVNDFQKGDIAEGYSVSREKKESFPLTVTSAQKNPTAFYLCASSIGTGAYGYTFGSGTRLTVV.

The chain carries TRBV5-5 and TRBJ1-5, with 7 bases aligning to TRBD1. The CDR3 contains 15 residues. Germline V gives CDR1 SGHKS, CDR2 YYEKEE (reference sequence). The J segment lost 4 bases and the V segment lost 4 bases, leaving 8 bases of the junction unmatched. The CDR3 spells CASSLEGQRNQPQHF. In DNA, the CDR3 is TGTGCCAGCAGCCTGGAGGGACAGCGAAATCAGCCCCAGCATTTT.

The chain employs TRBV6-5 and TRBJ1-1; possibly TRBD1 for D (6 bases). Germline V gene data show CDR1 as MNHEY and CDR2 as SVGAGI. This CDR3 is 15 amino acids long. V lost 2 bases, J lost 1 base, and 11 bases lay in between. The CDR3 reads CASSYQGRRNTEAFF. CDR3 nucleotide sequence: TGTGCCAGCAGTTACCAGGGGCGGCGGAACACTGAAGCTTTCTTT.

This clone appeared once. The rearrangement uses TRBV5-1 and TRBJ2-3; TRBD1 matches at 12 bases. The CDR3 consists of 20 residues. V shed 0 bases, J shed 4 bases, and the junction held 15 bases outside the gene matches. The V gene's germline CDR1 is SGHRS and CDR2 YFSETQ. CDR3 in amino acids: CASSLGPGQGALVVADTQYF. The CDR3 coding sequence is TGCGCCAGCAGCTTGGGACCGGGACAGGGGGCATTGGTGGTAGCAGATACGCAGTATTTT. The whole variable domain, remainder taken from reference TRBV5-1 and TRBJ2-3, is KAGVTQTPRYLIKTRGQQVTLSCSPISGHRSVSWYQQTPGQGLQFLFEYFSETQRNKGNFPGRFSGRQFSNSRSEMNVSTLELGDSALYLCASSLGPGQGALVVADTQYFGPGTRLTVL.

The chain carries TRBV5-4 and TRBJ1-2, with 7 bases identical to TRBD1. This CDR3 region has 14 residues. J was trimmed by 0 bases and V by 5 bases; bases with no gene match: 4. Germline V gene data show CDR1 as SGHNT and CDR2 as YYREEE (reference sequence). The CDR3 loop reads CASRRTGTNYGYTF. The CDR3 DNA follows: TGTGCCAGCAGAAGGACAGGAACTAACTATGGCTACACCTTC.

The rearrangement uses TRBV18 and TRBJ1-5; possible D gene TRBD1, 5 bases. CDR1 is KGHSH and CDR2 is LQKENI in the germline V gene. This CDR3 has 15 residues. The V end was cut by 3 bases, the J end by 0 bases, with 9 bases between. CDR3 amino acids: CASSPTDNSNQPQHF. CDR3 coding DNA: TGTGCCAGCTCACCGACAGATAATAGCAATCAGCCCCAGCATTTT.

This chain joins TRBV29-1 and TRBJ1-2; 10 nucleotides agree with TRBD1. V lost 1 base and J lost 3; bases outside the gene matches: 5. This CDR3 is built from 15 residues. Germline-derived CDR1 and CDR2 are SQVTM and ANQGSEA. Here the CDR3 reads CSVEGRGQGDYGYTF. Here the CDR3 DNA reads TGCAGCGTTGAAGGAAGAGGACAGGGGGACTATGGCTACACCTTC.

CDR3 in amino acids: CASSAYAGVGETQYF. In DNA form, the CDR3 reads TGTGCCAGCAGTGCTTACGCAGGGGTAGGAGAGACCCAGTACTTC. V is TRBV7-3 and J is TRBJ2-5, with a weak D call TRBD1 (6 bases). Germline V gene sequence: CDR1 SGHTA, CDR2 FQGTGA. With 6 bases removed from V and 4 bases from J, the gap between germline ends came to 18 bases. This CDR3 comprises 15 residues.

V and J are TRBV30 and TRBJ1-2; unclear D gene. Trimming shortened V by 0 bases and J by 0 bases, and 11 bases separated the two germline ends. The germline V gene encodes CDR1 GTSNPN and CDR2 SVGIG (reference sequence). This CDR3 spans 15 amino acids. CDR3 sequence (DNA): TGTGCCTGGAGTGTACGGAGGTACTCTAACTATGGCTACACCTTC. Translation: CAWSVRRYSNYGYTF.

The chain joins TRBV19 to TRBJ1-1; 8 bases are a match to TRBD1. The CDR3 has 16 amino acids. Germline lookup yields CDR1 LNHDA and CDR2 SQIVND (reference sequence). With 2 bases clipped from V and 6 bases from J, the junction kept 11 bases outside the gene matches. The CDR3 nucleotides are TGTGCCAGTAGTATAAATATAAGGACAGGGTATCCTGAAGCTTTCTTT. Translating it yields CASSINIRTGYPEAFF. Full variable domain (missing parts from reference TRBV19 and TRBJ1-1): DGGITQSPKYLFRKEGQNVTLSCEQNLNHDAMYWYRQDPGQGLRLIYYSQIVNDFQKGDIAEGYSVSREKKESFPLTVTSAQKNPTAFYLCASSINIRTGYPEAFFGQGTRLTVV.

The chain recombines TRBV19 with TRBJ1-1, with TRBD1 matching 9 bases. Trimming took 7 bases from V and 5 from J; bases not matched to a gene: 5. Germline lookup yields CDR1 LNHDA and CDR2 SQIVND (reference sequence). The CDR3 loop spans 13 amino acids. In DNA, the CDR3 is TGTGCCAGTACCGCGACAGGGGGTACTGAAGCTTTCTTT. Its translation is CASTATGGTEAFF. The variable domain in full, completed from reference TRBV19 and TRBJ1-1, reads DGGITQSPKYLFRKEGQNVTLSCEQNLNHDAMYWYRQDPGQGLRLIYYSQIVNDFQKGDIAEGYSVSREKKESFPLTVTSAQKNPTAFYLCASTATGGTEAFFGQGTRLTVV.

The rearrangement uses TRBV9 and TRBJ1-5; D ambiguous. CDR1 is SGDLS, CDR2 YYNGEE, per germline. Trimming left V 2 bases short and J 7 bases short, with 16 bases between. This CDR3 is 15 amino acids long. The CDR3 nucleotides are TGTGCCAGCAGCGTGTCCTCTACCGTGAACCAGCCCCAGCATTTT. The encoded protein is CASSVSSTVNQPQHF.

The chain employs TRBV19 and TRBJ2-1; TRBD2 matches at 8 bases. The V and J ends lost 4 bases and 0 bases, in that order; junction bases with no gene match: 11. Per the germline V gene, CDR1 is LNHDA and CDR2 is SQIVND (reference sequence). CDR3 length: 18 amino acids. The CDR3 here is CASSTGRVAGSSYNEQFF. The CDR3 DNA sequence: TGTGCCAGTAGTACGGGACGGGTAGCGGGGAGCTCCTACAATGAGCAGTTCTTC.

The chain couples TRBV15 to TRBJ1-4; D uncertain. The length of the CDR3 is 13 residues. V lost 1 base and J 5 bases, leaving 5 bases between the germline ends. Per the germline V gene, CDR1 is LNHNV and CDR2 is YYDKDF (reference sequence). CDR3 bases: TGTGCCACCAGCAGAGGCCAGAATGAAAAACTGTTTTTT. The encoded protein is CATSRGQNEKLFF.

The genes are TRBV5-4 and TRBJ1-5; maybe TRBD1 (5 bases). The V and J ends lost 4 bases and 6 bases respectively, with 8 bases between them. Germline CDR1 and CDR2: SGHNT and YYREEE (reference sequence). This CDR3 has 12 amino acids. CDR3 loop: CASSPGGQPQHF. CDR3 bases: TGTGCCAGCAGCCCGGGGGGTCAGCCCCAGCATTTT.

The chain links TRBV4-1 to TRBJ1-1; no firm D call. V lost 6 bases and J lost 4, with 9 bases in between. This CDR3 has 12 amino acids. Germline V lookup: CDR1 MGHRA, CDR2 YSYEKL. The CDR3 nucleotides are TGCGCCAGCAGTCTCTCCGGCACTGAAGCTTTCTTT. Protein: CASSLSGTEAFF.

Here the CDR3 DNA reads TGTGCCAGCAGCGACAGGGTTAGCAATCAGCCCCAGCATTTT. Amino acids: CASSDRVSNQPQHF. V gene TRBV5-6 combines with J gene TRBJ1-5, with TRBD1 matching 7 bases. This CDR3 has 14 amino acids. V trimming: 4 bases; J trimming: 0 bases; junction bases outside the gene matches: 1. Germline V gene lookup returns CDR1 SGHDT and CDR2 YYEEEE.

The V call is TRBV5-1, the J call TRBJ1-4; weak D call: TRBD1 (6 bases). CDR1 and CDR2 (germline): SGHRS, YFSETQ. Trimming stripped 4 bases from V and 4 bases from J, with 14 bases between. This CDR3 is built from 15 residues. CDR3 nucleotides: TGCGCCAGCAGCCTTTACAGGGCGAGTAATGAAAAACTGTTTTTT. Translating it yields CASSLYRASNEKLFF.

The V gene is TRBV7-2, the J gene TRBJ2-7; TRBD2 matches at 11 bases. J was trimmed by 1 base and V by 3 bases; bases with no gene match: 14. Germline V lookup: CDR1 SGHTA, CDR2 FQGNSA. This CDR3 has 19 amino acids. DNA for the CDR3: TGTGCCAGCAGCTTGGCCCCGCCCTCTAGCGGGGGGCCGTCCTACGAGCAGTACTTC. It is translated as CASSLAPPSSGGPSYEQYF.